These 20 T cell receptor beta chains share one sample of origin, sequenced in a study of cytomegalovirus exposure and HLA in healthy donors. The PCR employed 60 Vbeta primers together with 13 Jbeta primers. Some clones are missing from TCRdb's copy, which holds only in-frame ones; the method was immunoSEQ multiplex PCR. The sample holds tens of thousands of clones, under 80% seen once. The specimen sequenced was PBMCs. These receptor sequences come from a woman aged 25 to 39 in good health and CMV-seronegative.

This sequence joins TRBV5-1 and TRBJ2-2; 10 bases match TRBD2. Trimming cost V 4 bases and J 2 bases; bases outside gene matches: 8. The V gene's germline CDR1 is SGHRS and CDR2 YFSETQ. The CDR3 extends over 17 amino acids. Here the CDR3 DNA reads TGCGCCAGCAGCCAACGGTCTAGCGGGAGCAACACCGGGGAGCTGTTTTTT. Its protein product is CASSQRSSGSNTGELFF.

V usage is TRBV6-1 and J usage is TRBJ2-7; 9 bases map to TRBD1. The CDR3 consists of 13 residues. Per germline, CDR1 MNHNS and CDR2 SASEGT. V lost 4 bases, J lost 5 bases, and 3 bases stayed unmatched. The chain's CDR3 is CASSGTGADEQYF. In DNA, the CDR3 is TGTGCCAGCAGTGGGACAGGGGCGGACGAGCAGTACTTC.

The CDR3 sequence is CASSFLLGVDEQFF. The DNA for the CDR3 is TGTGCCAGCAGCTTCCTCTTAGGAGTCGATGAGCAGTTCTTC. The gene calls are TRBV11-2 and TRBJ2-1; D gene uncertain. Deletions cut 3 bases from V and 8 bases from J, with 14 bases between. The CDR3 loop spans 14 amino acids. CDR1 SGHAT and CDR2 FQNNGV come from the germline V gene.

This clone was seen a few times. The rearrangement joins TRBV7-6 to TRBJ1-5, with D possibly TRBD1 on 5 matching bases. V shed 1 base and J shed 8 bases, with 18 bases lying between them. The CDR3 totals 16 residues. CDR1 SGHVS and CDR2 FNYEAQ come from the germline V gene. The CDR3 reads CASSLGGGRPLEPQHF. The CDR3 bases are TGTGCCAGCAGCTTAGGGGGGGGAAGGCCCCTGGAGCCCCAGCATTTT.

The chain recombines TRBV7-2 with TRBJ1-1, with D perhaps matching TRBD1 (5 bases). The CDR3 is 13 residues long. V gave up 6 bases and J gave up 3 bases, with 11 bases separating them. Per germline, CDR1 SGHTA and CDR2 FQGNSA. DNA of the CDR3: TGTGCCAGCAGGACCACAGGAGACACTGAAGCTTTCTTT. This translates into CASRTTGDTEAFF.

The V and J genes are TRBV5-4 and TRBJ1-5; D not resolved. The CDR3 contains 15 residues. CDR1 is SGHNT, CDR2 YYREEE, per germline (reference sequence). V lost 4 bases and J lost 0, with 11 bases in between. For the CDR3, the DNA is TGTGCCAGCAGCGGCGGCCCAAATAGCAATCAGCCCCAGCATTTT. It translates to CASSGGPNSNQPQHF.

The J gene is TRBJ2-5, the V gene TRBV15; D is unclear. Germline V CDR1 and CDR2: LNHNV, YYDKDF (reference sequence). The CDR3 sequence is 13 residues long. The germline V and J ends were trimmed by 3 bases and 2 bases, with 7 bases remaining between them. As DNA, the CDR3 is TGTGCCACCAGCAGGAGGCTACAAGAGACCCAGTACTTC. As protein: CATSRRLQETQYF. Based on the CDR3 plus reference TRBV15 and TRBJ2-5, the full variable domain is DAMVIQNPRYQVTQFGKPVTLSCSQTLNHNVMYWYQQKSSQAPKLLFHYYDKDFNNEADTPDNFQSRRPNTSFCFLDIRSPGLGDTAMYLCATSRRLQETQYFGPGTRLLVL.

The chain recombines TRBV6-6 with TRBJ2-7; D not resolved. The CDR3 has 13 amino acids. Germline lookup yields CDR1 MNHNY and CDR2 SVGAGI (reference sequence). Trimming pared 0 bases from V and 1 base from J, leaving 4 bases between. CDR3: CASSYSASYEQYF. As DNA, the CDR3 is TGTGCCAGCAGTTACTCAGCTTCCTACGAGCAGTACTTC.

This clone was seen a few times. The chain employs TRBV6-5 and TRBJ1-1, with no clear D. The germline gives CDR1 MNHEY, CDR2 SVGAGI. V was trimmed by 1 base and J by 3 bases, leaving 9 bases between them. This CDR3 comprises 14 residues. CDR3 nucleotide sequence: TGTGCCAGCAGTTACTTGTCGCGTGACACTGAAGCTTTCTTT. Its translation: CASSYLSRDTEAFF.

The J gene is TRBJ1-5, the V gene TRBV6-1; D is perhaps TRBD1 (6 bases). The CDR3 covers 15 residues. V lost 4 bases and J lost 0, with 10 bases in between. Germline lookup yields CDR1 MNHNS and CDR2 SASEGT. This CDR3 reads CASSVGTLSNQPQHF. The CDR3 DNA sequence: TGTGCCAGCAGTGTGGGGACACTTAGCAATCAGCCCCAGCATTTT.

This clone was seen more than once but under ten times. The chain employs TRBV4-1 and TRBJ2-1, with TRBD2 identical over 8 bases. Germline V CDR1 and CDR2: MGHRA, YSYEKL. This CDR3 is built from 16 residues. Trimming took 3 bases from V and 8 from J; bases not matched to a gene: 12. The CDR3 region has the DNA TGCGCCAGCAGCCATTGGAGCGGGAGAGACGTTGATGAGCAGTTCTTC. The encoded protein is CASSHWSGRDVDEQFF.

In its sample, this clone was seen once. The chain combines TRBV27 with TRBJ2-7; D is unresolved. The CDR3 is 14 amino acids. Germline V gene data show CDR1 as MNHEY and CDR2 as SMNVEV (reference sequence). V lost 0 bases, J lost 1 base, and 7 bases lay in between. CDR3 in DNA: TGTGCCAGCAGTTTATCTCTCGTATCCTACGAGCAGTACTTC. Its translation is CASSLSLVSYEQYF.

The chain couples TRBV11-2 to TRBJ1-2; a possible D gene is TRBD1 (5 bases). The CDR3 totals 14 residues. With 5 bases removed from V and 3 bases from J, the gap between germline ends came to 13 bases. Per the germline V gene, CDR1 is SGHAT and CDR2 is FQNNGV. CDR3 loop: CASSASGGDYGYTF. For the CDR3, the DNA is TGTGCCAGCAGCGCTTCGGGGGGAGACTATGGCTACACCTTC.

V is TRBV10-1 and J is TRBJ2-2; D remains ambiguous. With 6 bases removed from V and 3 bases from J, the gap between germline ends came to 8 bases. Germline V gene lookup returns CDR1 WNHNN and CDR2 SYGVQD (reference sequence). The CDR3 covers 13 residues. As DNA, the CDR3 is TGCGCCAGCAGCATAACAGACACCGGGGAGCTGTTTTTT. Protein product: CASSITDTGELFF.

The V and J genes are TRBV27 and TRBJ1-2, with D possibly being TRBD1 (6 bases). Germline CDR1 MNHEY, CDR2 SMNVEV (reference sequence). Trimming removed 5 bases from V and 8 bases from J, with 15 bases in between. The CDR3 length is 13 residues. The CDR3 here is CASSIKGVEGYTF. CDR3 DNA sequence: TGTGCCAGCAGTATCAAGGGGGTGGAGGGCTACACCTTC.

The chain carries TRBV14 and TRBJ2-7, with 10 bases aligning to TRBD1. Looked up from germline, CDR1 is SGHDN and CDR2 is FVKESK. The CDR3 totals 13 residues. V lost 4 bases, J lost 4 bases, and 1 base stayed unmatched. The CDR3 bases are TGTGCCAGCAGCCCGGGACAGGGGTACGAGCAGTACTTC. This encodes CASSPGQGYEQYF.

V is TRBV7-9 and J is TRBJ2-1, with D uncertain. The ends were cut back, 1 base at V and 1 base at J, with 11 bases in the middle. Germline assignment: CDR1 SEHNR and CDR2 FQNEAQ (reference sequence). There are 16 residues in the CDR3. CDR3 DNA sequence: TGTGCCAGCAGCTTAGGAGGAGATTTATCCTACAATGAGCAGTTCTTC. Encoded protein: CASSLGGDLSYNEQFF.

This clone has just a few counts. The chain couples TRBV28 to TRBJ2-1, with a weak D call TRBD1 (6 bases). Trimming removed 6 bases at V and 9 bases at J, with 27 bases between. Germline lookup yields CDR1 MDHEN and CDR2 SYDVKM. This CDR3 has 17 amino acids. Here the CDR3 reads CASRFRPTVRGTGEQFF. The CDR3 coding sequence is TGTGCCAGCAGGTTCAGACCGACAGTCAGGGGCACAGGTGAGCAGTTCTTC.

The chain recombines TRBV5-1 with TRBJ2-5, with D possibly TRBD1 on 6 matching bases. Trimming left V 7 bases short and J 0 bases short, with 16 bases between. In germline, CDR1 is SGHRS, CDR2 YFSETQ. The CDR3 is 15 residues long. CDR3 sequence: CASGQPGQYQETQYF. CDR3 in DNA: TGCGCCAGCGGGCAACCGGGACAATACCAAGAGACCCAGTACTTC.

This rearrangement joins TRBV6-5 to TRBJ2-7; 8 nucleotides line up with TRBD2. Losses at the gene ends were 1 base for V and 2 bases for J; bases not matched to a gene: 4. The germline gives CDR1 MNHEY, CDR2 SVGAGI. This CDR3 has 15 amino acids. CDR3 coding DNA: TGTGCCAGCAGTTACTACCAGGGACTAGCCTACGAGCAGTACTTC. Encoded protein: CASSYYQGLAYEQYF.